The clone carrying this T cell receptor beta chain came up once. The entry originates in a study of blood T cell repertoires in COVID-19. Study information: Spain, Italy and the United States supplied samples that represented acute and convalescent COVID-19. T cells, B-cell-depleted T cells, or PBMCs provided the cDNA or gDNA that served as material.

Original processing methods: Estimation of nucleated cell counts was performed using reference gene primer amplification. Some clones are missing from TCRdb's copy, which holds only in-frame ones; the method was immunoSEQ multiplex PCR. V, J and clone size reflect that table, while D and trimming were determined from the DNA. The data contain 150,000 to 200,000 clones, about 88% of them seen just once; the ten biggest clones take up roughly 10%. V lost 7 bases and J 1 base, leaving 11 bases between the germline ends. The CDR3 is made up of 13 amino acids. Per the germline V gene, CDR1 is LNHDA and CDR2 is SQIVND (reference sequence).

This TCR derives from a woman under 30 who had recovered from COVID-19. Sequenced: PBMCs or T cells enriched from blood (not recorded which). V gene TRBV19 combines with J gene TRBJ2-7, with a weak D call TRBD1 (5 bases). The CDR3 reads CASTATASYEQYF. The CDR3 DNA is TGTGCCAGTACGGCGACAGCGTCCTACGAGCAGTACTTC.